This T cell receptor beta chain was profiled in a study of shared clonotypes between healthy human individuals. In the case of this clone: What it recognizes is unknown.

Healthy HIV-negative adults without recent acute infections or vaccinations served as donors. Nashville, Tennessee was home to all donors, who were Caucasian adults. Broader study findings: Among the subsets, naive ones generally showed larger estimated richness than memory ones. An expected dependence of interdonor clonotype sharing on sequencing depth was noted.

CDR3 length: 14 residues. Germline V gives CDR1 MNHNS, CDR2 SASEGT. The ends lost 4 bases at V and 7 bases at J; junction bases unmatched: 10. The method was immunoSEQ multiplex PCR; TCRdb's version includes in-frame clones alone and lacks a portion of them. The repertoire holds 2,500,000 or so clones, with 85% to 95% as singletons. The receptor comes from a young man in good health. The rearrangement uses TRBV6-1 and TRBJ2-7, with 7 nucleotides matching TRBD2. Sequences were obtained from naive CD4+ T cells sorted from blood. Documented subset: CD45RA+ positively selected. CDR3 protein: CASSATRGVREQYF. CDR3 nucleotide sequence: TGTGCCAGCAGTGCGACTCGGGGGGTGAGGGAGCAGTACTTC.